Presented here are 2 T cell receptor beta chains from one specimen sequenced in a study of T cell changes during pregnancy in multiple sclerosis. Repertoires were generated with immunoSEQ multiplex PCR, while TCRdb's copy carries only in-frame clones and drops some. Counted here are about 98,000 clones, around 90% occurring once; the ten biggest clones make up roughly 2.3%. This specimen consisted of peripheral blood, obtained after pregnancy. The origin of the receptors is a female donor in good health, enrolled as a control in a pregnancy study.

The chain carries TRBV28 and TRBJ1-3; possibly TRBD1 for D (5 bases). Per the germline V gene, CDR1 is MDHEN and CDR2 is SYDVKM. The CDR3 contains 18 residues. The V and J ends lost 1 base and 0 bases respectively, with 16 bases between them. CDR3 sequence: CASSLLASGRGSGNTIYF. The CDR3 DNA is TGTGCCAGCAGTTTATTGGCCTCTGGTAGGGGCTCTGGAAACACCATATATTTT.

The chain has TRBV27 and TRBJ1-1; no clear D. Deletions cut 5 bases from V and 7 bases from J, with 17 bases between. Germline lookup yields CDR1 MNHEY and CDR2 SMNVEV (reference sequence). The CDR3 contains 14 residues. DNA of the CDR3: TGTGCCAGCAGTGCGGAAGTCTCGCGGGGTGAAGCTTTCTTT. Translated, it gives CASSAEVSRGEAFF.